This T cell receptor beta chain is from a study of cytomegalovirus exposure and HLA in healthy donors. Overall study findings and caveats: With high specificity and sensitivity, the classifier reportedly diagnosed cytomegalovirus status. It was confirmed in vitro that three of the CMV-associated chains were specific for CMV antigens. In a later analysis, the majority of CMV-associated beta chains seemingly showed HLA restriction.

This clone was detected only a few times. Its specificity is not known. V lost 1 base and J lost 3; bases outside the gene matches: 3. This CDR3 has 15 amino acids. CDR1 and CDR2 (germline): SGHRS, YFSETQ. Amplification used 60 Vbeta primers and 13 Jbeta primers. The assay was immunoSEQ multiplex PCR, and TCRdb's table has in-frame clones only and misses some. The table records roughly 71,000 clones, roughly 81% of them present only once. This clonotype was sampled from a human donor in good health. This chain joins TRBV5-1 and TRBJ2-1; TRBD1 agrees at 8 bases. Source material: PBMCs. CDR3 region: CASSLNTGGYNEQFF. The DNA for the CDR3 is TGCGCCAGCAGCTTGAATACAGGGGGCTACAATGAGCAGTTCTTC.